These 32 T cell receptor beta chains originate from one sample sequenced in a study of shared clonotypes between healthy human individuals. Produced via immunoSEQ multiplex PCR; TCRdb's table is partial and in-frame only. The table lists about 1.5 million clones, 95% to 99% of them singletons. The sample comprised naive CD4+ T cells sorted from blood. Regarding subset: CD45RA+ positively selected. The receptors were gathered from a man aged 25 to 45 in good health.

This clone was seen a single time. The junction differs from germline at one of its ends, possibly a read error. The gene calls are TRBV6-5 and TRBJ1-1, with no clear D. This CDR3 is built from 14 residues. Germline CDR1 and CDR2: MNHEY and SVGAGI. CDR3: CASTRSHGNSEAFF. The CDR3 bases are TGTGCCAGCACCCGCTCTCATGGGAACTCTGAAGCTTTCTTT.

As for this clone: Additional DNA sequences in this sample encode the identical CDR3. The rearrangement links TRBV18 to TRBJ2-7, with a possible D match to TRBD2 (6 bases). Germline loops: CDR1 KGHSH, CDR2 LQKENI. CDR3 length: 15 residues. The germline V and J ends were trimmed by 2 bases and 0 bases, with 11 bases remaining between them. CDR3 coding DNA: TGTGCCAGCTCACCATTGGGGGGTCCCTCCTACGAGCAGTACTTC. It yields the protein CASSPLGGPSYEQYF.

In nucleotides, the CDR3 is TGTGCCAGCAGCCCGCGGACAGCTTACTATGGCTACACCTTC. It codes for CASSPRTAYYGYTF. V and J are TRBV7-2 and TRBJ1-2; D possibly corresponds to TRBD1 (6 bases). Trimming cost V 5 bases and J 3 bases, with 13 bases left between them. Germline CDR1 SGHTA, CDR2 FQGNSA. This CDR3 is 14 amino acids long. Full variable domain (remainder filled in from reference TRBV7-2 and TRBJ1-2): GAGVSQSPSNKVTEKGKDVELRCDPISGHTALYWYRQSLGQGLEFLIYFQGNSAPDKSGLPSDRFSAERTGGSVSTLTIQRTQQEDSAVYLCASSPRTAYYGYTFGSGTRLTVV.

A note on this clone: The same CDR3 is also encoded by other DNA sequences in this sample. The V gene is TRBV5-4, the J gene TRBJ2-5, with no clear D. V lost 0 bases to trimming and J lost 1 base, with 7 bases between them. Germline V gene lookup returns CDR1 SGHNT and CDR2 YYREEE (reference sequence). The CDR3 is 14 amino acids. The chain's CDR3 is CASSLAAGQETQYF. The CDR3 DNA is TGTGCCAGCAGCTTGGCGGCAGGCCAAGAGACCCAGTACTTC.

The genes are TRBV25-1 and TRBJ2-1; the match to TRBD2 covers 8 bases. V dropped 7 bases and J dropped 7; count of bases not matched to a gene: 6. The CDR3 extends over 13 amino acids. Germline V lookup: CDR1 MGHDK, CDR2 SYGVNS. CDR3 amino acids: CASTPGGVNEQFF. The CDR3 region has the DNA TGTGCCAGCACCCCGGGGGGGGTTAATGAGCAGTTCTTC.

The chain carries TRBV30 and TRBJ2-1; D gene unclear. The length of the CDR3 is 11 residues. V gave up 4 bases and J gave up 10 bases, with 11 bases separating them. The V gene's germline CDR1 is GTSNPN and CDR2 SVGIG (reference sequence). The DNA of the CDR3 is TGTGCCTGGAAGATCCTGGGGGAGCAGTTCTTC. Protein sequence: CAWKILGEQFF.

This chain joins TRBV5-1 and TRBJ2-3, with TRBD1 matching 10 bases. V lost 4 bases to trimming and J lost 5 bases; unmatched junction nucleotides: 10. The CDR3 runs 16 residues. Germline V CDR1 and CDR2: SGHRS, YFSETQ. This chain's CDR3 is CASSISGTGVIDTQYF. Written as DNA, the CDR3 is TGCGCCAGCAGCATCTCCGGGACAGGGGTGATAGATACGCAGTATTTT.

Notes on this clone: Other DNA variants within this sample encode the same CDR3. This chain uses TRBV28 with TRBJ2-7; no definite D call. Per germline, CDR1 MDHEN and CDR2 SYDVKM. Deletions cut 1 base from V and 3 bases from J, with 7 bases between. There are 13 residues in the CDR3. Written as DNA, the CDR3 is TGTGCCAGCAGTTTATCTTCCCTCTACGAGCAGTACTTC. It is translated as CASSLSSLYEQYF.

This rearrangement joins TRBV5-8 to TRBJ2-7, with D unresolved. Trimming pared 1 base from V and 7 bases from J, leaving 9 bases between. The CDR3 length is 12 residues. Germline-derived CDR1 and CDR2 are SGHTS and YDEGEE. The CDR3 DNA reads as TGTGCCAGCAGCTTGCTCCGTTGGGAGCAGTACTTC. Its translation is CASSLLRWEQYF.

V usage is TRBV5-1 and J usage is TRBJ2-4; perhaps TRBD1 as D (6 bases). The V gene's germline CDR1 is SGHRS and CDR2 YFSETQ. Trimming cost V 0 bases and J 6 bases, with 10 bases left between them. This CDR3 contains 14 residues. CDR3 sequence (DNA): TGCGCCAGCAGCTTGGAGGGGGTCGGAAACATTCAGTACTTC. This codes for CASSLEGVGNIQYF.

This clone was seen just once. Germline and junction disagree at one end, which may indicate a read error. V and J are TRBV7-2 and TRBJ2-7; TRBD2 agrees at 12 bases. Looked up from germline, CDR1 is SGHTA and CDR2 is FQGNSA. The CDR3 sequence is 13 residues long. In DNA, the CDR3 is TGTGCCAGCAGCGACCGGCTAGCGGGAGGGATCCCCTTC. Its protein is CASSDRLAGGIPF. Drawing the rest from reference TRBV7-2 and TRBJ2-7, the complete variable domain is GAGVSQSPSNKVTEKGKDVELRCDPISGHTALYWYRQSLGQGLEFLIYFQGNSAPDKSGLPSDRFSAERTGGSVSTLTIQRTQQEDSAVYLCASSDRLAGGIPFGPGTRLTVT.

As for this clone: The same CDR3 is also encoded by other DNA sequences in this sample. The chain uses TRBV19 and TRBJ2-3, with D possibly being TRBD1 (5 bases). Deletions cut 3 bases from V and 4 bases from J, with 8 bases between. The CDR3 sequence is 13 residues long. Germline V gene lookup returns CDR1 LNHDA and CDR2 SQIVND (reference sequence). DNA for the CDR3: TGTGCCAGTAGTATCCAGGGTGCAGATACGCAGTATTTT. Amino acids: CASSIQGADTQYF.

On this clone: This specimen includes other DNA sequences encoding the same CDR3. The chain carries TRBV7-2 and TRBJ2-4, with D possibly being TRBD2 (6 bases). The CDR3 is 14 residues long. V was clipped by 4 bases and J by 0 bases, with 7 bases between them. Germline loops: CDR1 SGHTA, CDR2 FQGNSA. The CDR3: CASSSGLAKNIQYF. The CDR3 coding sequence is TGTGCCAGCAGCTCGGGACTAGCCAAAAACATTCAGTACTTC.

Of note for this clone: Other nucleotide sequences in the sample specify the same CDR3. In DNA form, the CDR3 reads TGTGCCAGTAGTATTGTGAATCAGCCCCAGCATTTT. Protein product: CASSIVNQPQHF. The chain uses TRBV19 and TRBJ1-5, with D unclear. CDR1 and CDR2 (germline): LNHDA, SQIVND (reference sequence). This CDR3 spans 12 amino acids. Trimming cost V 3 bases and J 4 bases, with 4 bases left between them.

The rearrangement links TRBV19 to TRBJ2-1; D remains unclear. Trimming pared 6 bases from V and 10 bases from J, leaving 13 bases between. CDR3 length equals 12 residues. Germline CDR1 LNHDA, CDR2 SQIVND (reference sequence). The CDR3: CASRDLVNEQFF. The CDR3 nucleotides read TGTGCCAGTAGGGATCTAGTCAACGAGCAGTTCTTC.

The genes are TRBV5-4 and TRBJ2-1, with D perhaps matching TRBD2 (6 bases). V lost 4 bases and J 7 bases, leaving 12 bases between the germline ends. The CDR3 covers 13 residues. Germline CDR1 reads SGHNT; CDR2 reads YYREEE (reference sequence). Here the CDR3 DNA reads TGTGCCAGCAGCCCGGGACTCAAGAATGAGCAGTTCTTC. It yields the protein CASSPGLKNEQFF.

The chain uses TRBV11-3 and TRBJ2-7, with 9 bases matching TRBD2. V was clipped by 4 bases and J by 7 bases; unmatched bases: 20. Germline values: CDR1 SGHNT, CDR2 YENEEA. The CDR3 covers 18 residues. The CDR3 is CASSSIPPTSGALWEQYF. CDR3 DNA sequence: TGTGCCAGCAGCTCAATTCCCCCGACTAGCGGAGCCCTGTGGGAGCAGTACTTC.

The chain joins TRBV9 to TRBJ2-1; 8 nucleotides align to TRBD2. The CDR3 loop spans 16 amino acids. J lost 0 bases, V lost 4 bases, and 6 bases had no gene match. Germline values: CDR1 SGDLS, CDR2 YYNGEE. The CDR3 DNA reads TGTGCCAGCAGCCCCCAAGCGGGAGTCTCCTACAATGAGCAGTTCTTC. This encodes CASSPQAGVSYNEQFF.

This clone was observed a single time. In the same sample, other DNA sequences code for this CDR3. The chain is built from TRBV18 and TRBJ2-3; perhaps TRBD1 as D (6 bases). This CDR3 comprises 14 residues. CDR1 is KGHSH and CDR2 is LQKENI in the germline V gene. The germline V and J ends were trimmed by 1 base and 3 bases, with 8 bases remaining between them. The CDR3 nucleotides read TGTGCCAGCTCACCACTAGGGGGAACAGATACGCAGTATTTT. As protein: CASSPLGGTDTQYF.

This chain links TRBV20-1 with TRBJ2-1; no clear D gene. The V end lost 6 bases, the J end lost 10 bases, and 10 bases lay between the germline ends. CDR3 size: 10 residues. Germline CDR1 is DFQATT and CDR2 is SNEGSKA (reference sequence). CDR3 DNA sequence: TGCAGTGCACGAGTGTTAGAGCAGTTCTTC. Translation gives CSARVLEQFF.

The chain is built from TRBV5-1 and TRBJ1-2; maybe TRBD1 (5 bases). V was pared by 0 bases and J by 0 bases, with 9 bases between. Germline assignment: CDR1 SGHRS and CDR2 YFSETQ. There are 15 residues in the CDR3. CDR3 nucleotide sequence: TGCGCCAGCAGCTTGGGACAGTCATCTAACTATGGCTACACCTTC. Its protein is CASSLGQSSNYGYTF.

The chain joins TRBV5-1 to TRBJ1-1; no clear D gene. The V end lost 0 bases, the J end lost 7 bases, and 7 bases lay between the germline ends. The CDR3 is 12 amino acids. CDR1 is SGHRS, CDR2 YFSETQ, per germline. CDR3 residues: CASSLDLNEAFF. The CDR3 bases are TGCGCCAGCAGCTTGGACCTTAATGAAGCTTTCTTT.

The rearrangement links TRBV11-2 to TRBJ1-1, with no clear D. In germline, CDR1 is SGHAT, CDR2 FQNNGV. V dropped 3 bases and J dropped 3 bases, with 11 bases sitting between them. The CDR3 sequence is 14 residues long. The CDR3 loop reads CASSFRAADTEAFF. In DNA form, the CDR3 reads TGTGCCAGCAGCTTTAGGGCGGCGGACACTGAAGCTTTCTTT.

This chain links TRBV10-3 with TRBJ2-1; a possible D gene is TRBD1 (5 bases). The CDR3 is 16 residues long. CDR1 is ENHRY, CDR2 SYGVKD, per germline. V was clipped by 2 bases and J by 8 bases, with 19 bases between them. In nucleotides, the CDR3 is TGTGCCATCAGTGAGCGAGACAGCCTCTTCGGCCATGAGCAGTTCTTC. This translates into CAISERDSLFGHEQFF.

This chain uses TRBV14 with TRBJ2-7, with 10 nucleotides matching TRBD1. The CDR3 is 16 residues long. Germline CDR1 is SGHDN and CDR2 is FVKESK. J lost 4 bases, V lost 1 base, and 7 bases had no gene match. The DNA for the CDR3 is TGTGCCAGCAGCCAAGGTCGGGACAGGGGTATGTACGAGCAGTACTTC. Translation gives CASSQGRDRGMYEQYF.

The V gene is TRBV5-1, the J gene TRBJ2-7; the D gene could be TRBD1 or TRBD2 (5 bases each). This CDR3 is 16 amino acids long. Per germline, CDR1 SGHRS and CDR2 YFSETQ. Trimming pared 4 bases from V and 0 bases from J, leaving 17 bases between. The CDR3 loop reads CASSNQGKAVSYEQYF. CDR3 DNA sequence: TGCGCCAGCAGCAACCAGGGTAAAGCGGTCTCCTACGAGCAGTACTTC.

The chain recombines TRBV5-5 with TRBJ2-3; 7 bases are shared with TRBD2. The CDR3 runs 15 residues. V lost 0 bases to trimming and J lost 3 bases; unmatched junction nucleotides: 4. In germline, CDR1 is SGHKS, CDR2 YYEKEE (reference sequence). The CDR3 region has the DNA TGTGCCAGCAGCTTGGGAGAGGGAGGGACAGATACGCAGTATTTT. Translated: CASSLGEGGTDTQYF.

This clone was observed a single time. The V and J genes are TRBV6-5 and TRBJ2-2; the match to TRBD2 covers 7 bases. Germline V gives CDR1 MNHEY, CDR2 SVGAGI. The CDR3 has 13 residues. Trimming took 6 bases from V and 5 from J; bases not matched to a gene: 3. In DNA form, the CDR3 reads TGTGCCAGCAGAAGACTAGCAACCGGGGAGCTGTTTTTT. Amino acid sequence: CASRRLATGELFF.

The genes are TRBV5-4 and TRBJ2-3, with TRBD2 matching over 7 bases. The V gene's germline CDR1 is SGHNT and CDR2 YYREEE (reference sequence). The J segment lost 4 bases and the V segment lost 3 bases, leaving 8 bases of the junction unmatched. The CDR3 runs 15 residues. The CDR3 spells CASSYAGVLSDTQYF. For the CDR3, the DNA is TGTGCCAGCAGCTATGCGGGAGTCTTATCAGATACGCAGTATTTT.

The V and J genes are TRBV5-1 and TRBJ1-1, with 8 bases that match TRBD1. This CDR3 has 14 amino acids. Germline values: CDR1 SGHRS, CDR2 YFSETQ. After removal of 4 bases from V and 4 bases from J, the junction contained 6 bases not matched to a gene. The DNA of the CDR3 is TGCGCCAGCAGCGTGGACAGGGCGAGCACTGAAGCTTTCTTT. Translated, it gives CASSVDRASTEAFF.

The chain links TRBV9 to TRBJ2-3; D not certain. CDR1 and CDR2 from the germline V gene are SGDLS and YYNGEE. The CDR3 has 16 amino acids. Trimming cost V 4 bases and J 2 bases, with 17 bases left between them. The CDR3 DNA follows: TGTGCCAGCAGCCCTGAAGTCCTTTTGGCCACAGATACGCAGTATTTT. It translates to CASSPEVLLATDTQYF.

This rearrangement joins TRBV19 to TRBJ2-7, with 9 bases that match TRBD2. The CDR3 contains 13 residues. V lost 6 bases to trimming and J lost 7 bases; unmatched junction nucleotides: 7. Germline CDR1 is LNHDA and CDR2 is SQIVND (reference sequence). CDR3 sequence (DNA): TGTGCCAGTAGCGCAGCGGGAGGATTTGAGCAGTACTTC. Its translation is CASSAAGGFEQYF.